Listed here are 31 T cell receptor beta chains from one sample, sequenced in a study of CD8+CD57+ T cells in acquired aplastic anemia. The authors sequenced patients whose flow cytometry had shown CD8+CD57+ cell expansion. Profiling that covered TCR beta VDJ and CDR3 relied on genomic DNA as its template. TCRdb reprocessed the reads via MiXCR and lists one record per CDR3 protein. The data show about 160,000 distinct CDR3 sequences, roughly 45% seen once. Sequencing was performed on sorted CD4+, CD8+, or CD8+CD57+ T cells (not recorded which) from PBMCs. These TCRs come from a human donor with aplastic anemia.

The gene calls are TRBV19 and TRBJ1-5; 7 bases map to TRBD1. Trimming cost V 5 bases and J 4 bases; bases outside gene matches: 5. The CDR3 loop spans 14 amino acids. The V gene's germline CDR1 is LNHDA and CDR2 SQIVND (reference sequence). CDR3 nucleotide sequence: TGTGCCAGTAGTTCCGGGACAGCGAATCAGCCCCAGCATTTT. It translates to CASSSGTANQPQHF. Filled out from reference TRBV19 and TRBJ1-5, the complete variable domain reads DGGITQSPKYLFRKEGQNVTLSCEQNLNHDAMYWYRQDPGQGLRLIYYSQIVNDFQKGDIAEGYSVSREKKESFPLTVTSAQKNPTAFYLCASSSGTANQPQHFGDGTRLSIL.

The V and J genes are TRBV29-1 and TRBJ1-1, with TRBD1 matching over 12 bases. From germline, CDR1 is SQVTM and CDR2 ANQGSEA. The CDR3 totals 14 residues. Losses at the gene ends were 7 bases for V and 5 bases for J; bases not matched to a gene: 8. This CDR3 is CSAQGQGARTEAFF. CDR3 sequence (DNA): TGCAGCGCCCAGGGACAGGGGGCTAGGACTGAAGCTTTCTTT.

Concerning this clonotype: An end of the junction does not agree with germline; a read error may underlie this. The CDR3: CASSALAIGTDAQYF. The CDR3 coding sequence is TGTGCCAGCAGCGCACTAGCTATCGGTACAGATGCGCAGTATTTT. V is TRBV9 and J is TRBJ2-3, with TRBD2 as a possible D gene (6 bases). The CDR3 extends over 15 amino acids. Germline-derived CDR1 and CDR2 are SGDLS and YYNGEE.

This chain joins TRBV15 and TRBJ1-2, with D possibly being TRBD1 (5 bases). This CDR3 has 13 residues. V was clipped by 5 bases and J by 6 bases, with 13 bases between them. Germline V gene data show CDR1 as LNHNV and CDR2 as YYDKDF (reference sequence). CDR3 nucleotides: TGTGCCACCAGCTTTTCGGCGGGGGATGGCTACACCTTC. Protein sequence: CATSFSAGDGYTF. Variable domain in full (rest from reference TRBV15 and TRBJ1-2): DAMVIQNPRYQVTQFGKPVTLSCSQTLNHNVMYWYQQKSSQAPKLLFHYYDKDFNNEADTPDNFQSRRPNTSFCFLDIRSPGLGDTAMYLCATSFSAGDGYTFGSGTRLTVV.

The V and J genes are TRBV3-1 and TRBJ1-1, with 8 bases identical to TRBD1. From germline, CDR1 is LGHDT and CDR2 YNNKEL (reference sequence). The CDR3 runs 16 residues. V trimming: 4 bases; J trimming: 4 bases; junction bases outside the gene matches: 11. The CDR3 sequence: CASSPLPDRGGTEAFF. The CDR3 DNA reads TGTGCCAGCAGCCCCCTACCCGACAGGGGAGGCACTGAAGCTTTCTTT.

This clonotype was picked up many times. CDR3 DNA sequence: TGTGCCAGCAGTCTCGGGAGTAACACAGATACGCAGTATTTT. Amino acid sequence: CASSLGSNTDTQYF. The rearrangement joins TRBV25-1 to TRBJ2-3; tentative D call: TRBD2 (6 bases). With 5 bases removed from V and 2 bases from J, the gap between germline ends came to 11 bases. CDR1 and CDR2 (germline): MGHDK, SYGVNS. This CDR3 has 14 amino acids. Full variable domain (missing parts from reference TRBV25-1 and TRBJ2-3): EADIYQTPRYLVIGTGKKITLECSQTMGHDKMYWYQQDPGMELHLIHYSYGVNSTEKGDLSSESTVSRIRTEHFPLTLESARPSHTSQYLCASSLGSNTDTQYFGPGTRLTVL.

This chain links TRBV5-6 with TRBJ2-4; D not resolved. The CDR3 totals 17 residues. Trimming pared 3 bases from V and 0 bases from J, leaving 16 bases between. In germline, CDR1 is SGHDT, CDR2 YYEEEE. CDR3 residues: CASSSRTADLAKNIQYF. CDR3 DNA: TGTGCCAGCAGCTCGCGGACGGCCGATCTAGCCAAAAACATTCAGTACTTC.

Points on this clonotype: This clone may be a read error of a much larger clone one base away. V is TRBV11-2 and J is TRBJ2-1; D is unclear. The CDR3 consists of 15 residues. Germline V gene lookup returns CDR1 SGHAT and CDR2 FQNNGV. V lost 0 bases, J lost 0 bases, and 6 bases lay in between. In DNA form, the CDR3 reads TGTGCCAGCAGCTTAGAGGATAGCTCCTACAATGAGCAGTTCTTC. Its translation is CASSLEDSSYNEQFF. The variable domain in full, completed from reference TRBV11-2 and TRBJ2-1, reads EAGVAQSPRYKIIEKRQSVAFWCNPISGHATLYWYQQILGQGPKLLIQFQNNGVVDDSQLPKDRFSAERLKGVDSTLKIQPAKLEDSAVYLCASSLEDSSYNEQFFGPGTRLTVL.

The V call is TRBV7-2, the J call TRBJ1-1; D is possibly TRBD1 (6 bases). Germline assignment: CDR1 SGHTA and CDR2 FQGNSA. The V end was cut by 2 bases, the J end by 10 bases, with 14 bases between. The CDR3 covers 13 residues. CDR3 DNA sequence: TGTGCCAGCAGCTTAAACGAGAAGGGGGGAGCTTTCTTT. Amino acids: CASSLNEKGGAFF. The full variable domain, rest sourced from reference TRBV7-2 and TRBJ1-1, is GAGVSQSPSNKVTEKGKDVELRCDPISGHTALYWYRQSLGQGLEFLIYFQGNSAPDKSGLPSDRFSAERTGGSVSTLTIQRTQQEDSAVYLCASSLNEKGGAFFGQGTRLTVV.

In this sample, this clonotype turned up many times. The V and J genes are TRBV7-2 and TRBJ1-2; the match to TRBD1 covers 10 bases. V lost 5 bases, J lost 8 bases, and 5 bases stayed unmatched. Germline values: CDR1 SGHTA, CDR2 FQGNSA. There are 13 residues in the CDR3. As DNA, the CDR3 is TGTGCCAGCAGCCCCGACAGGGGGCAAGGCTACACCTTC. Protein: CASSPDRGQGYTF.

Many counts were recorded for this clonotype. The genes are TRBV19 and TRBJ2-1; 8 nucleotides align to TRBD1. The CDR3 extends over 13 amino acids. V lost 8 bases to trimming and J lost 3 bases; unmatched junction nucleotides: 3. CDR1 and CDR2 from the germline V gene are LNHDA and SQIVND (reference sequence). The CDR3 sequence is CASRQGFYNEQFF. For the CDR3, the DNA is TGTGCCAGTCGACAGGGGTTCTACAATGAGCAGTTCTTC.

This clonotype was seen repeatedly, ten times or more. The V and J genes are TRBV20-1 and TRBJ2-3; D call uncertain. This CDR3 has 12 amino acids. CDR1 and CDR2 from the germline V gene are DFQATT and SNEGSKA (reference sequence). Trimming shortened V by 0 bases and J by 4 bases, and 5 bases separated the two germline ends. CDR3 in DNA: TGCAGTGCTAGAGATCAACCAGATACGCAGTATTTT. Translation: CSARDQPDTQYF.

At least ten counts were recorded for this clonotype. This rearrangement joins TRBV11-1 to TRBJ1-1; D unresolved. Trimming stripped 1 base from V and 6 bases from J, with 12 bases between. Germline V CDR1 and CDR2: SGHAT, FQDESV (reference sequence). The CDR3 length is 14 residues. The CDR3 nucleotides read TGTGCCAGCAGCTTAGTTCGGGGAAGTTCTGAAGCTTTCTTT. This translates into CASSLVRGSSEAFF.

The chain employs TRBV24-1 and TRBJ2-2; tentatively, D is TRBD1 or TRBD2 (5 bases each). V was pared by 8 bases and J by 0 bases, with 15 bases between. Germline CDR1 KGHDR, CDR2 SFDVKD. The CDR3 has 16 residues. CDR3 in DNA: TGTGCCACCAACGGAGCAGGGACCGCGAACACCGGGGAGCTGTTTTTT. The encoded protein is CATNGAGTANTGELFF.

The chain employs TRBV15 and TRBJ2-5; 8 nucleotides align to TRBD1. J lost 4 bases, V lost 0 bases, and 7 bases had no gene match. This CDR3 contains 16 residues. Germline lookup yields CDR1 LNHNV and CDR2 YYDKDF (reference sequence). Here the CDR3 DNA reads TGTGCCACCAGCAGAGAGTCGAACAGGGGGTCAGAGACCCAGTACTTC. This codes for CATSRESNRGSETQYF.

This clonotype appeared a few times. The chain employs TRBV5-6 and TRBJ2-2; the D is unclear. There are 16 residues in the CDR3. The germline V gene encodes CDR1 SGHDT and CDR2 YYEEEE. The V end was cut by 3 bases, the J end by 4 bases, with 16 bases between. The CDR3 sequence is CASSSLSLTLTGELFF. The CDR3 DNA reads as TGTGCCAGCAGCTCTCTCTCTTTGACCCTCACCGGGGAGCTGTTTTTT.

A remark on this clonotype: Given a much more abundant clone one base away, this may be a read error. The rearrangement links TRBV7-2 to TRBJ2-3; 13 nucleotides line up with TRBD2. CDR1 SGHTA and CDR2 FQGNSA come from the germline V gene. CDR3 length: 16 amino acids. CDR3 protein: CANSLALAGGADTQYF. CDR3 in DNA: TGTGCCAACAGCTTAGCACTAGCGGGAGGGGCAGATACGCAGTATTTT.

This clonotype was seen many times. The V gene is TRBV20-1, the J gene TRBJ2-5, with a weak D call TRBD2 (5 bases). V lost 1 base and J lost 4, with 7 bases in between. This CDR3 has 12 amino acids. Per the germline V gene, CDR1 is DFQATT and CDR2 is SNEGSKA (reference sequence). CDR3 residues: CSARGTGETQYF. CDR3 bases: TGCAGTGCTAGAGGGACTGGAGAGACCCAGTACTTC.

The genes are TRBV15 and TRBJ2-7; D may be TRBD1 (6 bases). Germline CDR1 and CDR2: LNHNV and YYDKDF (reference sequence). The CDR3 is 13 amino acids. In nucleotides, the CDR3 is TGTGCCAGCAGCTTGGAGACAGGCTACGAGCAGTACGTC. Protein sequence: CASSLETGYEQYV.

The gene calls are TRBV5-4 and TRBJ2-7; 10 positions match TRBD1. CDR1 is SGHNT and CDR2 is YYREEE in the germline V gene (reference sequence). There are 14 residues in the CDR3. Germline trimming cut 2 bases from V and 5 bases from J; bases unmatched to any gene: 4. The DNA of the CDR3 is TGTGCCAGCAGCTTTCAGACAGGGGGCGACGAGCAGTACGTC. This sequence encodes CASSFQTGGDEQYV.

The V gene is TRBV19, the J gene TRBJ1-5; D is undetermined. V was clipped by 6 bases and J by 7 bases, with 16 bases between them. Looked up from germline, CDR1 is LNHDA and CDR2 is SQIVND (reference sequence). The CDR3 length is 14 residues. CDR3 in amino acids: CASSTWRTVQPQHF. CDR3 DNA sequence: TGTGCCAGTAGCACGTGGCGGACCGTCCAGCCCCAGCATTTT. The whole variable domain, filled in from reference TRBV19 and TRBJ1-5, reads DGGITQSPKYLFRKEGQNVTLSCEQNLNHDAMYWYRQDPGQGLRLIYYSQIVNDFQKGDIAEGYSVSREKKESFPLTVTSAQKNPTAFYLCASSTWRTVQPQHFGDGTRLSIL.

This clonotype was seen repeatedly, ten times or more. The chain couples TRBV6-1 to TRBJ1-1, with D hard to call. This CDR3 is 14 amino acids long. Germline loops: CDR1 MNHNS, CDR2 SASEGT. The V end was cut by 7 bases, the J end by 5 bases, with 17 bases between. DNA of the CDR3: TGTGCCAGCAAGAACGCGCTAGGTGGGACTGAAGCTTTCTTT. Protein product: CASKNALGGTEAFF.

This rearrangement joins TRBV25-1 to TRBJ2-7; 10 positions match TRBD1. The CDR3 loop spans 14 amino acids. CDR1 and CDR2 from the germline V gene are MGHDK and SYGVNS. V was clipped by 9 bases and J by 5 bases; unmatched bases: 10. CDR3 DNA: TGTGCCAGTTCCACCGACAGGGGGCAAAACGAGCAGTACTTC. Its protein is CASSTDRGQNEQYF.

This clonotype was found many times. The J gene is TRBJ2-5, the V gene TRBV7-3; 7 positions agree with TRBD2. The CDR3 covers 13 residues. Trimming took 5 bases from V and 12 from J; bases not matched to a gene: 12. The V gene's germline CDR1 is SGHTA and CDR2 FQGTGA. CDR3 bases: TGTGCCAGCAGCCCGGGACTATCTAGTACCAAGTACTTC. Protein sequence: CASSPGLSSTKYF.

This chain joins TRBV9 and TRBJ1-1; D may be TRBD1 (6 bases). V was shortened by 1 base and J by 2 bases, with 9 bases between the two germline ends. Germline V gene sequence: CDR1 SGDLS, CDR2 YYNGEE. The CDR3 covers 14 residues. In nucleotides, the CDR3 is TGTGCCAGCAGCGTAACGACAGGAAACACTGAAGCTTTCTTT. This gives the protein CASSVTTGNTEAFF.

This chain joins TRBV10-3 and TRBJ1-6; possibly TRBD1 for D (6 bases). Germline assignment: CDR1 ENHRY and CDR2 SYGVKD. V shed 0 bases and J shed 11 bases, with 14 bases lying between them. The CDR3 has 15 residues. CDR3 sequence (DNA): TGTGCCATCAGTGAGTCAGCAGGGGCGAAAACACCCCTCCACTTT. It is translated as CAISESAGAKTPLHF.

As concerns this clonotype: This sequence may be a read error, since a much larger clone differs from it by one base. The V call is TRBV7-8, the J call TRBJ2-2; a possible D gene is TRBD1 (6 bases). The germline gives CDR1 SGHVS, CDR2 FQNEAQ. This CDR3 has 15 residues. V was shortened by 7 bases and J by 4 bases, with 16 bases between the two germline ends. DNA for the CDR3: TGTGCCAGCACCTCCGGGACAATAAGCACCGGGGAGCTGTTTTTT. Translation: CASTSGTISTGELFF.

At least ten counts were recorded for this clonotype. This chain joins TRBV24-1 and TRBJ2-3; D is ambiguous. The CDR3 runs 15 residues. CDR1 and CDR2 from the germline V gene are KGHDR and SFDVKD. V was cut by 3 bases and J by 4 bases, with 13 bases left in between. CDR3 coding DNA: TGTGCCACCAGTGATATTACCGGGTCAGCAGATACGCAGTATTTT. It yields the protein CATSDITGSADTQYF.

This clonotype was observed many times. The chain has TRBV2 and TRBJ2-1; 7 nucleotides match TRBD1. The junction had 12 bases not matched to a gene; V was cut back by 4 bases and J by 9 bases. The V gene's germline CDR1 is SNHLY and CDR2 FYNNEI. The CDR3 loop spans 15 amino acids. The CDR3 nucleotides read TGTGCCAGCAGTGTTCACAGGGGCGCTGATAGTGAGCAGTTCTTC. This sequence encodes CASSVHRGADSEQFF.

The J gene is TRBJ1-2, the V gene TRBV19; D might be TRBD1 (5 bases). V was trimmed by 6 bases and J by 8 bases, leaving 16 bases between them. This CDR3 is built from 13 residues. Germline V gene data show CDR1 as LNHDA and CDR2 as SQIVND (reference sequence). CDR3 region: CASSQRTWAGYTF. The CDR3 region has the DNA TGTGCCAGTAGCCAAAGGACATGGGCGGGCTACACCTTC.

The chain joins TRBV15 to TRBJ1-5; D is ambiguous. Germline lookup yields CDR1 LNHNV and CDR2 YYDKDF (reference sequence). This CDR3 has 14 residues. The V end was cut by 3 bases, the J end by 3 bases, with 9 bases between. The CDR3 sequence: CATSSRRHNQPQHF. As DNA, the CDR3 is TGTGCCACCAGCAGTCGACGGCACAATCAGCCCCAGCATTTT.